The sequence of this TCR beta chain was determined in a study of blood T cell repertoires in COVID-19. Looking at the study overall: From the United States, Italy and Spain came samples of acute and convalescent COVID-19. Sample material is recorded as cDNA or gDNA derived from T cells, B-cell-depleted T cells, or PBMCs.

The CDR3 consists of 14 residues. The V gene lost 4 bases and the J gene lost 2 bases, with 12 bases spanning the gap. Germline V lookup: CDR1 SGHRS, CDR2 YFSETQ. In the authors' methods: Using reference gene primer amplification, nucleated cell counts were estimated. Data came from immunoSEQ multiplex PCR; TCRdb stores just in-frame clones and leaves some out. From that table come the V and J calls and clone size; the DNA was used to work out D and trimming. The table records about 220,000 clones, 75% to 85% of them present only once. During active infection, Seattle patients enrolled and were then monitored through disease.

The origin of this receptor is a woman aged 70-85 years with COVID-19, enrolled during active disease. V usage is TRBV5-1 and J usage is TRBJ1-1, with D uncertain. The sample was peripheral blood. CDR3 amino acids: CASSIGLINTEAFF. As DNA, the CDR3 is TGCGCCAGCAGCATCGGACTGATTAACACTGAAGCTTTCTTT.